Shown below are 12 T cell receptor beta chains from a single sample sequenced in a study of T cell responses to AZD1222 COVID-19 vaccine. Produced via immunoSEQ multiplex PCR; TCRdb's table is partial and in-frame only. Found here are about 120,000 clones, 92% of them singletons; the top ten hold 1.7%. Here the sequenced sample was peripheral blood, taken on day 0 of AZD1222 vaccination. These receptors all stem from an adult in good health.

This clone appeared a single time. The CDR3 is CARSYDRGGRGETQYF. The CDR3 bases are TGTGCCAGAAGCTACGACAGGGGTGGAAGGGGAGAGACCCAGTACTTC. The chain uses TRBV5-3 and TRBJ2-5, with 8 bases aligning to TRBD1. TRBV5-3 counts as an open reading frame of uncertain function. The trim removed 3 bases at V and 4 bases at J, leaving 11 bases unmatched. The CDR3 has 16 residues.

The chain joins TRBV29-1 to TRBJ2-1; no reliable D call. Trimming left V 4 bases short and J 0 bases short, with 7 bases between. Germline V lookup: CDR1 SQVTM, CDR2 ANQGSEA. This CDR3 is 13 amino acids long. CDR3 sequence reads: CSVASASYNEQFF. CDR3 sequence (DNA): TGCAGCGTTGCCAGCGCCTCCTACAATGAGCAGTTCTTC.

The chain recombines TRBV7-9 with TRBJ1-4; perhaps TRBD1 as D (6 bases). The germline CDR1 and CDR2 sequences are SEHNR and FQNEAQ (reference sequence). V lost 5 bases, J lost 8 bases, and 18 bases lay in between. The CDR3 length is 15 residues. The CDR3 sequence is CASSPGTEGVEKLFF. The CDR3 region has the DNA TGTGCCAGCAGCCCTGGGACGGAGGGGGTCGAAAAACTGTTTTTT.

The rearrangement uses TRBV30 and TRBJ2-7; no firm D call. Germline CDR1 is GTSNPN and CDR2 is SVGIG (reference sequence). Between the trimmed V and J ends, which lost 7 bases and 4 bases, there was a span of 17 bases. This CDR3 is 13 amino acids long. The CDR3 sequence: CASTRSGPYEQYF. The CDR3 DNA sequence: TGTGCCTCAACCCGGAGTGGACCTTACGAGCAGTACTTC.

The rearrangement uses TRBV7-9 and TRBJ1-1; D is unresolved. V was clipped by 0 bases and J by 6 bases, with 14 bases between them. The CDR3 contains 15 residues. CDR1 SEHNR and CDR2 FQNEAQ come from the germline V gene (reference sequence). The CDR3, as DNA: TGTGCCAGCAGCTTAGCCCGGTTGGGATTATCTGAAGCTTTCTTT. The encoded protein is CASSLARLGLSEAFF.

The rearrangement joins TRBV18 to TRBJ2-2; D might be TRBD1 (5 bases). V was clipped by 3 bases and J by 6 bases, with 14 bases between them. Germline V lookup: CDR1 KGHSH, CDR2 LQKENI. This CDR3 contains 15 residues. CDR3 protein: CASSPGLQPAGELFF. The DNA of the CDR3 is TGTGCCAGCTCACCGGGGCTGCAGCCAGCCGGGGAGCTGTTTTTT.

This chain links TRBV28 with TRBJ1-2, with TRBD1 identical over 8 bases. CDR1 is MDHEN and CDR2 is SYDVKM in the germline V gene. J gave up 7 bases and V 5 bases, and 6 bases lay outside the gene matches. The CDR3 runs 13 residues. The CDR3 spells CASSKGQGSGYTF. CDR3 nucleotides: TGTGCCAGCAGTAAAGGACAGGGTTCTGGCTACACCTTC.

The chain couples TRBV7-9 to TRBJ1-3; D might be TRBD1 (5 bases). This CDR3 region has 14 residues. V was clipped by 1 base and J by 5 bases, with 9 bases between them. Germline loops: CDR1 SEHNR, CDR2 FQNEAQ (reference sequence). Here the CDR3 reads CASSLGRDRNTIYF. As DNA, the CDR3 is TGTGCCAGCAGCTTAGGCAGGGATCGAAACACCATATATTTT.

The chain recombines TRBV30 with TRBJ2-1; 7 bases match TRBD2. The CDR3 is made up of 12 amino acids. Germline V lookup: CDR1 GTSNPN, CDR2 SVGIG (reference sequence). The J segment lost 8 bases and the V segment lost 5 bases, leaving 6 bases of the junction unmatched. The CDR3 loop reads CAWRTSTDEQFF. CDR3 in DNA: TGTGCCTGGCGGACTAGTACGGATGAGCAGTTCTTC.

V and J are TRBV6-1 and TRBJ1-4, with 8 bases that match TRBD1. Germline values: CDR1 MNHNS, CDR2 SASEGT. With V trimmed by 3 bases and J by 5 bases, 2 bases remained unmatched. The CDR3 spans 14 residues. In DNA form, the CDR3 reads TGTGCCAGCAGTGACAGGGGGCAGAATGAAAAACTGTTTTTT. Residues: CASSDRGQNEKLFF.

This chain links TRBV3-1 (or the pseudogene TRBV3-2) with TRBJ1-2; 8 positions agree with TRBD1. Germline V gene data show CDR1 as LGHDT and CDR2 as YNNKEL (reference sequence). Trimming took 2 bases from V and 5 from J; bases not matched to a gene: 4. CDR3 length equals 14 residues. The CDR3 nucleotides read TGTGCCAGCAGCCAACAGGGGGCCCCATATGGCTACACCTTC. Translation gives CASSQQGAPYGYTF.

The genes are TRBV4-1 and TRBJ1-4; TRBD1 matches 7 bases. V shed 1 base and J 4 bases; nucleotides not matched to a gene: 15. Germline CDR1 reads MGHRA; CDR2 reads YSYEKL. This CDR3 has 19 amino acids. CDR3: CASSQAFRPGQIYNEKLFF. DNA of the CDR3: TGCGCCAGCAGCCAAGCCTTTAGACCGGGACAGATTTATAATGAAAAACTGTTTTTT.